Listed here are 8 T cell receptor beta chains from one sample, sequenced in a study of blood T cell repertoires in COVID-19 (TCRdb year 2020). Library preparation was by the immunoSEQ multiplex PCR assay. Entries here come from immuneACCESS through TCRdb and include only in-frame sequences with V and J called. Some clones fail to appear in such tables; in the studies checked, an unresolved V gene covers under half of the shortfall, and the cause of the remainder is unknown. Across this sample there are roughly 200,000 clones, with around nine tenths seen only once. The biggest ten clones account for about 1.6% of the sample. The sequencing input was peripheral blood. The origin of the receptors is a man between 18 and 29 years old with active or convalescent COVID-19.

V usage is TRBV7-3 and J usage is TRBJ2-7, with 7 bases that match TRBD1. Per germline, CDR1 SGHTA and CDR2 FQGTGA. J was trimmed by 5 bases and V by 6 bases; bases with no gene match: 13. The CDR3 loop spans 15 amino acids. The chain's CDR3 is CASSSRGGSGDEQYF. For the CDR3, the DNA is TGTGCCAGCAGTTCCCGAGGGGGCTCAGGGGACGAGCAGTACTTC.

The DNA of the CDR3 is TGTGCCAGCAACCCGGACCGGGGGGAAACTTACACCTTC. It codes for CASNPDRGETYTF. The V gene is TRBV7-2, the J gene TRBJ1-2; D is possibly TRBD1 (5 bases). Looked up from germline, CDR1 is SGHTA and CDR2 is FQGNSA. The CDR3 consists of 13 residues. V lost 7 bases and J 11 bases, leaving 20 bases between the germline ends.

This rearrangement joins TRBV10-3 to TRBJ2-5; possibly TRBD1 for D (5 bases). The CDR3 length is 13 residues. Per germline, CDR1 ENHRY and CDR2 SYGVKD. The V and J ends lost 4 bases and 1 base respectively, with 7 bases between them. This chain's CDR3 is CAISGQTQETQYF. In nucleotides, the CDR3 is TGTGCCATCAGTGGACAGACCCAAGAGACCCAGTACTTC.

The V gene is TRBV11-1, the J gene TRBJ1-2; a weak D match, TRBD1 (6 bases). This CDR3 has 14 amino acids. The V end lost 6 bases, the J end lost 2 bases, and 13 bases lay between the germline ends. CDR1 and CDR2 from the germline V gene are SGHAT and FQDESV (reference sequence). As DNA, the CDR3 is TGTGCCAGCAGTCCCGGGACACAGAACTATGGCTACACCTTC. This sequence encodes CASSPGTQNYGYTF.

This rearrangement joins TRBV6-4 to TRBJ2-7; TRBD2 matches at 15 bases. Germline V gene data show CDR1 as MRHNA and CDR2 as SNTAGT. The CDR3 contains 18 residues. Losses at the gene ends were 2 bases for V and 4 bases for J; bases not matched to a gene: 9. The CDR3 reads CASSDASGTSGRRYEQYF. CDR3 in DNA: TGTGCCAGCAGTGACGCCTCAGGGACTAGCGGGAGGAGGTACGAGCAGTACTTC.

This clone was seen a single time. The rearrangement uses TRBV5-5 and TRBJ2-3; 7 positions match TRBD2. The CDR3 contains 14 residues. Germline V gene lookup returns CDR1 SGHKS and CDR2 YYEKEE (reference sequence). Trimming cost V 4 bases and J 0 bases; bases outside gene matches: 2. The CDR3 nucleotides read TGTGCCAGCAGCCTTAGCGGGAGCACAGATACGCAGTATTTT. As protein: CASSLSGSTDTQYF.

The V and J genes are TRBV19 and TRBJ2-5; tentatively, D is TRBD2 (6 bases). Germline values: CDR1 LNHDA, CDR2 SQIVND (reference sequence). The CDR3 is made up of 12 amino acids. Trimming took off 6 bases at V and 4 bases at J, with 9 bases between the two ends. The DNA for the CDR3 is TGTGCCAGTAGGATGGGGGGAGAGACCCAGTACTTC. This gives the protein CASRMGGETQYF.

V usage is TRBV4-1 and J usage is TRBJ1-3; D is unclear. The CDR3 loop spans 20 amino acids. The germline V gene encodes CDR1 MGHRA and CDR2 YSYEKL. The V and J ends lost 0 bases and 0 bases respectively, with 21 bases between them. For the CDR3, the DNA is TGCGCCAGCAGCCAAGATCTACTACCGGCAGCGTCACACTCTGGAAACACCATATATTTT. This translates into CASSQDLLPAASHSGNTIYF.